The rows below give T cell receptor beta chains drawn from one sample of a study of T cells in narcolepsy. Clones were read by immunoSEQ multiplex PCR, and TCRdb kept only the in-frame ones, dropping some. Here the sample spans fewer than 35,000 clones, more than 70% being singletons. The sequenced sample consisted of CD45RA- memory CD4+ T cells from PBMCs. The receptors come from a human donor with narcolepsy. CDR3s include the opening cysteine and the closing phenylalanine or tryptophan. The D gene is left open where the match is weak. Clone size is not always given. Where it is, it says once, few, many or a class for expanded clones.

TRBJ1-6 TRBD1 - TRBV19 CASSRQGDFNSPLHF TGTGCCAGTAGTAGGCAGGGGGATTTTAATTCACCCCTCCACTTT
TRBJ2-1 TRBD1 - TRBV4-2 CASSQDQDRGATNEQFF TGTGCCAGCAGCCAAGATCAGGACAGGGGGGCCACCAATGAGCAGTTCTTC
TRBJ2-5 TRBD2 - TRBV5-5 CASSFPGLAGQETQYF TGTGCCAGCAGCTTCCCCGGACTAGCGGGGCAAGAGACCCAGTACTTC
TRBJ2-5 - - TRBV4-2 CASSQDARGETQYF TGTGCCAGCAGCCAAGACGCTCGGGGCGAGACCCAGTACTTC
TRBJ2-7 - - TRBV5-4 CASSLEAGEDYEQYF TGTGCCAGCAGCTTGGAGGCAGGGGAGGACTACGAGCAGTACTTC
TRBJ1-3 - - TRBV5-1 CASMEGTGNTIYF TGCGCCAGTATGGAGGGGACTGGAAACACCATATATTTT
TRBJ2-5 - - TRBV30 CAWMGEGIKRTQYF TGTGCCTGGATGGGTGAAGGGATCAAGAGAACCCAGTACTTC
TRBJ2-3 - - TRBV10-1 CASSEWGESTDTQYF TGCGCCAGCAGTGAGTGGGGGGAGTCGACAGATACGCAGTATTTT
TRBJ2-7 - - TRBV18 CASSPQGDEQYF TGTGCCAGCTCACCTCAAGGGGACGAGCAGTACTTC
TRBJ2-7 TRBD2 once TRBV11-2 CASSLAGGREQYF TGTGCCAGCAGCTTAGCGGGAGGGAGAGAGCAGTACTTC
TRBJ1-1 - - TRBV5-6 CASSLVARTEAFF TGTGCCAGCAGCTTGGTGGCGAGGACTGAAGCTTTCTTT
TRBJ2-2 - - TRBV10-3 CAARAELNTGELFF TGTGCCGCCCGAGCGGAACTGAACACCGGGGAGCTGTTTTTT
TRBJ1-1 - - TRBV5-6 CASSFTGWQTEAFF TGTGCCAGCAGCTTCACGGGATGGCAGACTGAAGCTTTCTTT
TRBJ2-7 TRBD1 - TRBV27 CASSARGGRLEQYF TGTGCCAGCAGTGCGCGAGGGGGCCGTTTGGAGCAGTACTTC
TRBJ1-2 - - TRBV29-1 CSVGLHGSRYGYTF TGCAGCGTGGGGCTACATGGGTCAAGGTATGGCTACACCTTC
TRBJ2-5 - - TRBV2 CASSPGQHQETQYF TGTGCCAGCAGTCCTGGACAGCACCAAGAGACCCAGTACTTC
TRBJ1-2 - - TRBV7-9 CASSLGVGYGYTF TGTGCCAGCAGCTTAGGGGTTGGCTATGGCTACACCTTC
TRBJ1-2 TRBD1 - TRBV14 CASSLGQGVGYTF TGTGCCAGCAGTCTTGGACAGGGTGTAGGCTACACCTTC
TRBJ2-1 - - TRBV2 CASSEGSRQFF TGTGCCAGCAGTGAGGGGTCAAGGCAGTTCTTC
TRBJ1-5 - once TRBV6-5 CASSYSRGKAQPQHF TGTGCCAGCAGTTACTCACGGGGGAAGGCTCAGCCCCAGCATTTT
TRBJ2-3 - - TRBV4-2 CASSQDLLTRDRTDTQYF TGTGCCAGCAGCCAAGATTTATTGACGAGGGATCGCACAGATACGCAGTATTTT
TRBJ2-5 - - TRBV9 CASSVDWGTQYF TGTGCCAGCAGCGTAGACTGGGGGACCCAGTACTTC
TRBJ1-2 - - TRBV25-1 CASSRENYGYTF TGTGCCAGCAGCAGAGAAAACTATGGCTACACCTTC
TRBJ2-1 - - TRBV28 CASSPQGPHDNEQFF TGTGCCAGCAGTCCCCAGGGGCCGCACGACAATGAGCAGTTCTTC
TRBJ2-7 TRBD1 few TRBV5-1 CASSGQGGSYEQYF TGCGCCAGCAGCGGACAGGGGGGGAGCTACGAGCAGTACTTC
TRBJ2-3 TRBD1 few TRBV5-4 CASSSGTGRVDTQYF TGTGCCAGCAGCTCCGGGACAGGGAGGGTAGATACGCAGTATTTT
TRBJ2-7 - - TRBV10-3 CAISAAGALIHEQYF TGTGCCATCAGCGCCGCAGGGGCTTTAATCCACGAGCAGTACTTC
TRBJ2-7 - - TRBV30 CAWMKSSRNSYEQYF TGTGCCTGGATGAAGTCTAGCAGAAATTCCTACGAGCAGTACTTC
TRBJ2-2 - - TRBV5-1 CASTIGGVNTGELFF TGCGCCAGCACAATCGGGGGCGTTAACACCGGGGAGCTGTTTTTT
TRBJ1-2 - - TRBV19 CASSIRAGRTNYGYTF TGTGCCAGTAGTATAAGGGCAGGGAGGACTAACTATGGCTACACCTTC
TRBJ1-1 TRBD1 - TRBV19 CASSIGLGTGVNTEAFF TGTGCCAGTAGTATTGGGTTAGGGACAGGGGTGAACACTGAAGCTTTCTTT
TRBJ1-4 - few TRBV19 CATSYVGEKLFF TGTGCCACAAGCTATGTAGGAGAAAAACTGTTTTTT
TRBJ1-1 - - TRBV6-6 CAGRDSRTEAFF TGTGCCGGCCGGGACTCCAGAACTGAAGCTTTCTTT
TRBJ2-3 TRBD2 - TRBV5-1 CASWGARAGAMQYF TGCGCCAGCTGGGGGGCCCGAGCGGGGGCAATGCAGTATTTT
TRBJ2-7 - once TRBV21-1 CASNRVSDGADEQYF TGTGCCAGCAACCGGGTGAGCGATGGGGCTGACGAGCAGTACTTC